The text below deals with one TCR beta chain. All patients relapsed after autologous stem cell transplantation, and brentuximab vedotin exposure varied. This record belongs to a study of PD-1 blockade in classical Hodgkin lymphoma. V was shortened by 0 bases and J by 2 bases, with 9 bases between the two germline ends. This CDR3 has 16 amino acids. Germline V gives CDR1 SGDLS, CDR2 YYNGEE. Repertoires were generated with immunoSEQ multiplex PCR, while TCRdb's copy carries only in-frame clones and drops some. The table records roughly 16,000 clones, approximately 80% of them present only once. The specimen was peripheral blood mononuclear cells (PBMCs), collected before the second cycle of nivolumab. The chain carries TRBV9 and TRBJ1-6, with D unresolved. The receptor was isolated from a human donor with classical Hodgkin lymphoma. The CDR3 DNA follows: TGTGCCAGCAGCGTAGGGGTCGGAACCTATAATTCACCCCTCCACTTT. This codes for CASSVGVGTYNSPLHF.